These 25 T cell receptor beta chains share one sample of origin, sequenced in a study of shared clonotypes between healthy human individuals. This table comes from immunoSEQ multiplex PCR, and its TCRdb copy is limited to in-frame clones, with some not included. The table lists approximately 2.1 million clones, more than 85% of them singletons. The specimen was naive CD4+ T cells from PBMCs. The subset: CD45RA+ positively selected. Receptors originate from a man between 18 and 35 years old in good health. Some clones in this sample may be carry-over from other donors' samples.

This clone was seen a handful of times. The chain links TRBV2 to TRBJ2-2, with 9 bases identical to TRBD2. The germline V gene encodes CDR1 SNHLY and CDR2 FYNNEI. V shed 7 bases, J shed 5 bases, and the junction held 8 bases outside the gene matches. There are 15 residues in the CDR3. The CDR3 nucleotides read TGTGCCAGCACCCTACGGACTAGCGCGACCGGGGAGCTGTTTTTT. Amino acid sequence: CASTLRTSATGELFF. Based on the CDR3 plus reference TRBV2 and TRBJ2-2, the full variable domain is EPEVTQTPSHQVTQMGQEVILRCVPISNHLYFYWYRQILGQKVEFLVSFYNNEISEKSEIFDDQFSVERPDGSNFTLKIRSTKLEDSAMYFCASTLRTSATGELFFGEGSRLTVL.

The rearrangement links TRBV9 to TRBJ1-4; TRBD1 matches 8 bases. Germline trimming cut 4 bases from V and 5 bases from J; bases unmatched to any gene: 7. This CDR3 is 15 amino acids long. Per the germline V gene, CDR1 is SGDLS and CDR2 is YYNGEE. CDR3 nucleotides: TGTGCCAGCAGCTCTCGGACAGGGATAAATGAAAAACTGTTTTTT. This sequence encodes CASSSRTGINEKLFF.

Comments on this clone: Other nucleotide sequences in the sample specify the same CDR3. The rearrangement joins TRBV2 to TRBJ2-7; 7 bases fit TRBD1. The CDR3 totals 12 residues. Losses at the gene ends were 4 bases for V and 4 bases for J; bases not matched to a gene: 1. Looked up from germline, CDR1 is SNHLY and CDR2 is FYNNEI. CDR3 region: CASSAQGYEQYF. The DNA of the CDR3 is TGTGCCAGCAGTGCACAGGGGTACGAGCAGTACTTC. Full variable domain (remainder filled in from reference TRBV2 and TRBJ2-7): EPEVTQTPSHQVTQMGQEVILRCVPISNHLYFYWYRQILGQKVEFLVSFYNNEISEKSEIFDDQFSVERPDGSNFTLKIRSTKLEDSAMYFCASSAQGYEQYFGPGTRLTVT.

The CDR3 sequence is CASSPGLAGEDEQFF. The DNA for the CDR3 is TGTGCCAGCAGCCCAGGACTAGCGGGAGAGGATGAGCAGTTCTTC. The rearrangement joins TRBV7-3 to TRBJ2-1; 13 bases are shared with TRBD2. The length of the CDR3 is 15 residues. V shed 5 bases and J 8 bases; nucleotides not matched to a gene: 6. CDR1 SGHTA and CDR2 FQGTGA come from the germline V gene.

This rearrangement joins TRBV11-2 to TRBJ1-1; D remains ambiguous. The CDR3 has 14 amino acids. Trimming left V 5 bases short and J 1 base short, with 11 bases between. CDR1 and CDR2 (germline): SGHAT, FQNNGV. The CDR3 nucleotides read TGTGCCAGCAGCCAGGCCGGAAAGAACACTGAAGCTTTCTTT. It translates to CASSQAGKNTEAFF.

This chain links TRBV6-6 with TRBJ1-1; D not resolved. Between the trimmed V and J ends, which lost 8 bases and 5 bases, there was a span of 12 bases. The CDR3 runs to 12 residues. Germline-derived CDR1 and CDR2 are MNHNY and SVGAGI (reference sequence). The CDR3 nucleotides are TGTGCCAGCGGCGCAGGACGGACTGAAGCTTTCTTT. It encodes CASGAGRTEAFF.

V is TRBV5-4 and J is TRBJ2-7; TRBD2 matches 7 bases. The CDR3 consists of 14 residues. With 4 bases clipped from V and 2 bases from J, the junction kept 6 bases outside the gene matches. CDR1 and CDR2 (germline): SGHNT, YYREEE (reference sequence). CDR3 sequence: CASSAGVLAYEQYF. The CDR3 DNA reads TGTGCCAGCAGCGCGGGGGTCCTAGCCTACGAGCAGTACTTC.

The rearrangement uses TRBV19 and TRBJ2-2; 7 bases agree with TRBD2. The CDR3 runs to 17 residues. The trim removed 4 bases at V and 3 bases at J, leaving 11 bases unmatched. CDR1 LNHDA and CDR2 SQIVND come from the germline V gene (reference sequence). In DNA, the CDR3 is TGTGCCAGTAGTAACCCAAGCGGGAAGGGTTACACCGGGGAGCTGTTTTTT. Translation: CASSNPSGKGYTGELFF.

J is TRBJ2-2 and V is TRBV28; 10 positions agree with TRBD2. CDR3 size: 15 residues. V dropped 8 bases and J dropped 0; count of bases not matched to a gene: 3. CDR1 is MDHEN, CDR2 SYDVKM, per germline. In DNA form, the CDR3 reads TGTGCCAGCGCAGCGGGAGGGCCGAACACCGGGGAGCTGTTTTTT. Its translation is CASAAGGPNTGELFF. Complete variable domain (other parts from reference TRBV28 and TRBJ2-2): DVKVTQSSRYLVKRTGEKVFLECVQDMDHENMFWYRQDPGLGLRLIYFSYDVKMKEKGDIPEGYSVSREKKERFSLILESASTNQTSMYLCASAAGGPNTGELFFGEGSRLTVL.

V and J are TRBV19 and TRBJ1-2, with D maybe TRBD1 (5 bases). Germline CDR1 and CDR2: LNHDA and SQIVND (reference sequence). V shed 1 base and J shed 3 bases, with 9 bases lying between them. The CDR3 runs to 14 residues. CDR3 protein: CASSIGRADYGYTF. Written as DNA, the CDR3 is TGTGCCAGTAGTATAGGCAGGGCCGACTATGGCTACACCTTC.

This rearrangement joins TRBV2 to TRBJ2-7; the match to TRBD2 covers 10 bases. The CDR3 consists of 17 residues. The germline CDR1 and CDR2 sequences are SNHLY and FYNNEI. The trim removed 5 bases at V and 3 bases at J, leaving 13 bases unmatched. The CDR3 DNA sequence: TGTGCCAGCAGTCCGGGACTAGCGCACGGGGGTCTCTACGAGCAGTACTTC. Its translation: CASSPGLAHGGLYEQYF.

The chain couples TRBV5-1 to TRBJ2-7, with D possibly being TRBD2 (6 bases). The CDR3 is 14 residues long. V lost 2 bases, J lost 6 bases, and 15 bases lay in between. Per germline, CDR1 SGHRS and CDR2 YFSETQ. In nucleotides, the CDR3 is TGCGCCAGCAGCTTCAGTGGGGCCGGGGGCGAGCAGTACTTC. Translated: CASSFSGAGGEQYF.

The chain employs TRBV28 and TRBJ1-2; D might be TRBD1 (5 bases). Germline V gives CDR1 MDHEN, CDR2 SYDVKM. Trimming removed 2 bases from V and 4 bases from J, with 11 bases in between. This CDR3 has 14 amino acids. The CDR3 sequence: CASSLRQLIYGYTF. The CDR3 DNA reads TGTGCCAGCAGTTTAAGACAGCTAATCTATGGCTACACCTTC.

The chain carries TRBV7-2 and TRBJ2-7; D not certain. V dropped 6 bases and J dropped 0 bases, with 15 bases sitting between them. Germline CDR1 reads SGHTA; CDR2 reads FQGNSA. The CDR3 has 15 residues. The CDR3 protein is CASRPTATSSYEQYF. CDR3 bases: TGTGCCAGCAGACCTACTGCTACCTCCTCCTACGAGCAGTACTTC.

The V gene is TRBV9, the J gene TRBJ2-5; D is uncertain. V was shortened by 2 bases and J by 3 bases, with 11 bases between the two germline ends. This CDR3 has 14 amino acids. CDR1 and CDR2 (germline): SGDLS, YYNGEE. The CDR3 loop reads CASSVGPAEETQYF. CDR3 coding DNA: TGTGCCAGCAGCGTCGGACCCGCGGAAGAGACCCAGTACTTC. Using reference TRBV9 and TRBJ2-5 for the parts outside the CDR3, the full variable domain is DSGVTQTPKHLITATGQRVTLRCSPRSGDLSVYWYQQSLDQGLQFLIQYYNGEERAKGNILERFSAQQFPDLHSELNLSSLELGDSALYFCASSVGPAEETQYFGPGTRLLVL.

V and J are TRBV5-1 and TRBJ2-1; D gene unclear. The CDR3 loop spans 15 amino acids. Germline V gene lookup returns CDR1 SGHRS and CDR2 YFSETQ. Trimming left V 0 bases short and J 4 bases short, with 11 bases between. The CDR3 sequence: CASSLVEVLYNEQFF. Here the CDR3 DNA reads TGCGCCAGCAGCTTGGTAGAGGTTTTATACAATGAGCAGTTCTTC.

The chain employs TRBV6-1 and TRBJ2-7; D not certain. Germline-derived CDR1 and CDR2 are MNHNS and SASEGT. V was shortened by 4 bases and J by 4 bases, with 20 bases between the two germline ends. The CDR3 spans 16 residues. CDR3 nucleotide sequence: TGTGCCAGCAGTGGAACAAGGGTCCCTTTCCTTTACGAGCAGTACTTC. Translation gives CASSGTRVPFLYEQYF.

This chain links TRBV13 with TRBJ2-3, with D unresolved. The CDR3 is made up of 15 amino acids. The V gene's germline CDR1 is PRHDT and CDR2 FYEKMQ (reference sequence). Trimming removed 1 base from V and 4 bases from J, with 12 bases in between. The CDR3 is CASSLEAGRSDTQYF. In DNA form, the CDR3 reads TGTGCCAGCAGCTTAGAGGCAGGCAGGTCAGATACGCAGTATTTT. Using reference TRBV13 and TRBJ2-3 for the parts outside the CDR3, the full variable domain is AAGVIQSPRHLIKEKRETATLKCYPIPRHDTVYWYQQGPGQDPQFLISFYEKMQSDKGSIPDRFSAQQFSDYHSELNMSSLELGDSALYFCASSLEAGRSDTQYFGPGTRLTVL.

This clone has just one count. The J gene is TRBJ2-4, the V gene TRBV6-5, with 8 bases identical to TRBD2. Trimming removed 1 base from V and 9 bases from J; junction bases left unmatched: 5. The CDR3 sequence is 14 residues long. Germline lookup yields CDR1 MNHEY and CDR2 SVGAGI. The CDR3 region is CASSYYRGGVIQYF. DNA for the CDR3: TGTGCCAGCAGTTACTACCGGGGGGGAGTCATTCAGTACTTC.

The V and J genes are TRBV28 and TRBJ1-1, with D possibly matching TRBD1 (6 bases). V shed 0 bases and J shed 1 base, with 12 bases lying between them. Germline V gene data show CDR1 as MDHEN and CDR2 as SYDVKM. This CDR3 has 16 residues. The chain's CDR3 is CASSLWGGSTNTEAFF. CDR3 nucleotide sequence: TGTGCCAGCAGTTTATGGGGGGGCTCCACGAACACTGAAGCTTTCTTT. Full variable domain (remainder filled in from reference TRBV28 and TRBJ1-1): DVKVTQSSRYLVKRTGEKVFLECVQDMDHENMFWYRQDPGLGLRLIYFSYDVKMKEKGDIPEGYSVSREKKERFSLILESASTNQTSMYLCASSLWGGSTNTEAFFGQGTRLTVV.

The rearrangement links TRBV5-4 to TRBJ2-1; D is ambiguous. Trimming took 4 bases from V and 2 from J, leaving 13 bases between them. CDR1 is SGHNT, CDR2 YYREEE, per germline (reference sequence). The CDR3 loop spans 15 amino acids. The CDR3 loop is CASSLGRVAYNEQFF. In DNA, the CDR3 is TGTGCCAGCAGCCTAGGTAGGGTTGCCTACAATGAGCAGTTCTTC.

The rearrangement links TRBV28 to TRBJ2-1, with TRBD1 matching 8 bases. The CDR3 spans 13 residues. Unmatched junction bases numbered 1, after V lost 5 bases and J lost 4 bases. The germline V gene encodes CDR1 MDHEN and CDR2 SYDVKM. This CDR3 is CASSRQGYNEQFF. The CDR3 DNA sequence: TGTGCCAGCAGTCGACAGGGGTACAATGAGCAGTTCTTC.

Notes on this clone: Other DNA variants within this sample encode the same CDR3. This chain uses TRBV5-1 with TRBJ2-7; no reliable D call. The CDR3 runs to 14 residues. The germline V gene has CDR1 SGHRS and CDR2 YFSETQ. The V and J ends lost 4 bases and 1 base respectively, with 12 bases between them. DNA of the CDR3: TGCGCCAGCAGCCCGGGTCCGCCTTCCTACGAGCAGTACTTC. Its protein is CASSPGPPSYEQYF.

The chain is built from TRBV10-1 and TRBJ2-7, with 9 bases that match TRBD2. CDR3 length: 13 amino acids. Germline V gene data show CDR1 as WNHNN and CDR2 as SYGVQD (reference sequence). The ends lost 7 bases at V and 7 bases at J; junction bases unmatched: 8. For the CDR3, the DNA is TGCGCCAGCACTAGCGGGATAGGCGGGGAGCAGTACTTC. Protein: CASTSGIGGEQYF.

The chain recombines TRBV19 with TRBJ2-5; 11 bases agree with TRBD2. With 5 bases clipped from V and 7 bases from J, the junction kept 9 bases outside the gene matches. Germline assignment: CDR1 LNHDA and CDR2 SQIVND (reference sequence). The CDR3 totals 15 residues. The CDR3 DNA reads TGTGCCAGTAGTTCGGTAGCGGGAGGGTATAGGACCCAGTACTTC. Residues: CASSSVAGGYRTQYF.